This TCR beta chain was recovered during a study of T cells in localized non-small cell lung cancer. Study-wide results and caveats: Heterogeneity stays possible, as sequencing covered only one tumor region. A median of approximately 50 clones ranked among the top 100 in tumor appeared in adjacent lung.

Using immunoSEQ multiplex PCR, the repertoire was profiled, and TCRdb retains in-frame clones only, with some absent. The repertoire has about 34,000 clones, around nine tenths of them found once; the top ten carry 4.2%. Note on this clone: Its antigen is not identified.

The CDR3 is 16 residues long. In germline, CDR1 is LGHNA, CDR2 YSLEER. Trimming removed 0 bases at V and 3 bases at J, with 14 bases between. The receptor's source is a woman aged 40-69 years with stage I lung adenocarcinoma. The sample here was peripheral blood, taken before any cancer treatment. J is TRBJ1-1 and V is TRBV4-3, with D possibly TRBD1 on 6 matching bases. CDR3 coding DNA: TGCGCCAGCAGCCAAGAAGTCAGGGGATGGGACACTGAAGCTTTCTTT. Translated, it gives CASSQEVRGWDTEAFF.